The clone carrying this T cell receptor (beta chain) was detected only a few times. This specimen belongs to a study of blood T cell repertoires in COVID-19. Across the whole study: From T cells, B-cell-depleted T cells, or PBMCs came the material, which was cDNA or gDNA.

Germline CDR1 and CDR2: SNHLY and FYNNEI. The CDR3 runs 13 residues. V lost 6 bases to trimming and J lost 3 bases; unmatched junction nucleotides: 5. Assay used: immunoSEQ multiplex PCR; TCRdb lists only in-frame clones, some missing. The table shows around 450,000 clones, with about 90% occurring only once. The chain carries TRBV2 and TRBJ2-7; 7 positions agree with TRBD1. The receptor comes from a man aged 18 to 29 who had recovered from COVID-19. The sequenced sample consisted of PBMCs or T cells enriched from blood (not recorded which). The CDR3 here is CASRRDSHYEQYF. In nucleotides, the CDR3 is TGTGCCAGCAGGAGGGACAGTCACTACGAGCAGTACTTC.